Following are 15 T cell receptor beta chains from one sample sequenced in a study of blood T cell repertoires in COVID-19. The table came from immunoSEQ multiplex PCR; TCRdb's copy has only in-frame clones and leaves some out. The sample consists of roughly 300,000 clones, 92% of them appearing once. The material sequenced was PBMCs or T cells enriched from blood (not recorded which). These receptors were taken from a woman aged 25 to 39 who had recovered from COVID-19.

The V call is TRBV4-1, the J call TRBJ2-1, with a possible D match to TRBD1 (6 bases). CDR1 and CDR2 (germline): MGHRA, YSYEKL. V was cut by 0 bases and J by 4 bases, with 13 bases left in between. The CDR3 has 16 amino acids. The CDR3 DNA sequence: TGCGCCAGCAGCCAAGAACCACAGGGAACTTACAATGAGCAGTTCTTC. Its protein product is CASSQEPQGTYNEQFF.

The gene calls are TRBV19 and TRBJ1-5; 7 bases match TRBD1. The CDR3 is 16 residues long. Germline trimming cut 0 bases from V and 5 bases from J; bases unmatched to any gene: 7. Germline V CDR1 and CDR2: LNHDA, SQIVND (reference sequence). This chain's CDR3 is CASSIDRGTVHQPQHF. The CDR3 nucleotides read TGTGCCAGTAGTATAGACCGAGGGACAGTACATCAGCCCCAGCATTTT. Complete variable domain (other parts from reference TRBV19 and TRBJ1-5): DGGITQSPKYLFRKEGQNVTLSCEQNLNHDAMYWYRQDPGQGLRLIYYSQIVNDFQKGDIAEGYSVSREKKESFPLTVTSAQKNPTAFYLCASSIDRGTVHQPQHFGDGTRLSIL.

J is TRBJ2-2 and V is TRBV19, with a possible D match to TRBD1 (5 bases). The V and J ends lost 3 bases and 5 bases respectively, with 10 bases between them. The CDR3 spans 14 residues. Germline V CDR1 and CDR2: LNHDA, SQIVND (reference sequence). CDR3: CASSIEPGTGELFF. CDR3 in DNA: TGTGCCAGTAGTATTGAGCCAGGGACCGGGGAGCTGTTTTTT.

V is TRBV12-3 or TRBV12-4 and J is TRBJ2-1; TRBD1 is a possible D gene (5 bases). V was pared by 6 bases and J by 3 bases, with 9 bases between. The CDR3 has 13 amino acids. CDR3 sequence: CASSTGFYNEQFF. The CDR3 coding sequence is TGTGCCAGCAGCACAGGATTCTACAATGAGCAGTTCTTC.

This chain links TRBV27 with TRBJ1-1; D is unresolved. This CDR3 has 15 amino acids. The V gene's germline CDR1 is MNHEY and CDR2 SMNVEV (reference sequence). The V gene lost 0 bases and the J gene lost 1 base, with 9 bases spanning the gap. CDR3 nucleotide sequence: TGTGCCAGCAGTTTATCCCCAGGATCGAACACTGAAGCTTTCTTT. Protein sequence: CASSLSPGSNTEAFF.

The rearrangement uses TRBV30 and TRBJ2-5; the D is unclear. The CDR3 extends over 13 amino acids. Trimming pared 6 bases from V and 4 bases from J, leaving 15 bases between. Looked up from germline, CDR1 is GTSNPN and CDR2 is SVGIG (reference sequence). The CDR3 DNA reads TGTGCCTGTGCCAACTATCAAGGAGAGACCCAGTACTTC. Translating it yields CACANYQGETQYF.

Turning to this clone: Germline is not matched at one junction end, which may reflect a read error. The CDR3, as DNA: TGTGCCAGCAGTTTAGGACTACCCGGTACAAGTGAGCAGTTCTTC. This encodes CASSLGLPGTSEQFF. This chain joins TRBV7-2 and TRBJ2-1; D might be TRBD2 (6 bases). The CDR3 is made up of 15 amino acids. The germline V gene has CDR1 SGHTA and CDR2 FQGNSA.

CDR3 protein: CASSQDQSEQFF. The CDR3 DNA sequence: TGCGCCAGCAGCCAAGATCAGTCTGAGCAGTTCTTC. V is TRBV4-3 and J is TRBJ2-1; D uncertain. This CDR3 region has 12 residues. Germline V gene sequence: CDR1 LGHNA, CDR2 YSLEER. V was shortened by 0 bases and J by 9 bases, with 6 bases between the two germline ends.

The CDR3 protein is CASSVEGRGSYNEQFF. The CDR3 DNA is TGCGCCAGCAGCGTGGAGGGAAGGGGCTCCTACAATGAGCAGTTCTTC. V is TRBV5-1 and J is TRBJ2-1, with a tentative D call TRBD2 (6 bases). CDR1 and CDR2 from the germline V gene are SGHRS and YFSETQ. Trimming removed 4 bases from V and 0 bases from J, with 14 bases in between. The CDR3 consists of 16 residues.

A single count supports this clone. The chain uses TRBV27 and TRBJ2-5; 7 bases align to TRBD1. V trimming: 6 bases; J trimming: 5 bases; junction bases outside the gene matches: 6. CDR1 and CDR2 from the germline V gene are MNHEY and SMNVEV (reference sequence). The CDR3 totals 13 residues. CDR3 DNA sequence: TGTGCCAGCAGACGACAGGGAAGTGAGACCCAGTACTTC. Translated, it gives CASRRQGSETQYF.

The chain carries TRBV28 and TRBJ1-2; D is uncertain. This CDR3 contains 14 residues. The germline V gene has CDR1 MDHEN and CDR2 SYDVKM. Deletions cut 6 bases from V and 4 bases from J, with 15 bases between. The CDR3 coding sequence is TGTGCCAGCAGCCTAGGAGGGCAATCCTATGGCTACACCTTC. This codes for CASSLGGQSYGYTF.

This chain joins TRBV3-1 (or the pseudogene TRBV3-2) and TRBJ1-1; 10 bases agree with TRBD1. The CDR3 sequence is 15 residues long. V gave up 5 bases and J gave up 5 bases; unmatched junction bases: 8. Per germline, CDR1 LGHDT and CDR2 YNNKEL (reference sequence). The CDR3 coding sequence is TGTGCCAGCAGCGCTTCCGGGACAGGGGTAACTGAAGCTTTCTTT. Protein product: CASSASGTGVTEAFF.

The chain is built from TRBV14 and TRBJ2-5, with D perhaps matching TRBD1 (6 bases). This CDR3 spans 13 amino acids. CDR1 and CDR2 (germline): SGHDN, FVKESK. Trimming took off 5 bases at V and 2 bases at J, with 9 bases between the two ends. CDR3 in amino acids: CASSDRTQETQYF. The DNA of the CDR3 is TGTGCCAGCAGCGACAGGACTCAAGAGACCCAGTACTTC.

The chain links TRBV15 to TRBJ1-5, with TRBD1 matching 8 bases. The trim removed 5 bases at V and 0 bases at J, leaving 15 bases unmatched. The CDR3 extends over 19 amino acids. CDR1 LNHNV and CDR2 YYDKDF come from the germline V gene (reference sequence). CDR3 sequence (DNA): TGTGCCACCAGCCCCCTCAACAGGGGGAACCCATATAGCAATCAGCCCCAGCATTTT. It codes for CATSPLNRGNPYSNQPQHF.

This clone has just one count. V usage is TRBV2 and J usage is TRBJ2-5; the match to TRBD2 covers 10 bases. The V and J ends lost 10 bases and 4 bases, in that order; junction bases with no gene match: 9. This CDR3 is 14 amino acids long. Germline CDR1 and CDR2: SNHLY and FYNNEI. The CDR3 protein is CATSLAGVGETQYF. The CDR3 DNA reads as TGTGCCACCTCCCTAGCGGGAGTCGGAGAGACCCAGTACTTC.